This entry lists 9 T cell receptor beta chains sequenced from one sample in a study of human T cells and chemical hapten exposure. The time point denotes: pre-sensitization, week 0. The sample's treatment: therapeutic diphenylcyclopropenone sensitization with weekly scalp DPC. TCRdb processed the RACE reads anew with MiXCR; each CDR3 protein has one entry. The table includes under 400,000 distinct CDR3 sequences, about 5.1% detected once. Sequenced here: whole blood, sampled in connection with sensitization to the hapten diphenylcyclopropenone (DPC). The receptor set was obtained from a woman aged 50 to 60 with alopecia areata. Some clones in this sample may be carry-over from other donors' samples.

This clonotype has ten or more counts. This chain connects TRBV6-5 to TRBJ2-4, with D possibly being TRBD2 (5 bases). V was clipped by 7 bases and J by 6 bases, with 16 bases between them. This CDR3 comprises 14 residues. Germline V CDR1 and CDR2: MNHEY, SVGAGI. The CDR3 region has the DNA TGTGCCAGCAACACCGCGGGCCTCAGAAACATTCAGTACTTC. It translates to CASNTAGLRNIQYF.

The chain combines TRBV4-2 with TRBJ2-2; 8 bases are a match to TRBD2. The germline gives CDR1 LGHNA, CDR2 YNFKEQ. Trimming at V came to 1 base and at J to 5 bases, leaving 6 bases not matched to a gene. CDR3 length: 16 residues. The CDR3 is CASSQGREGRTGELFF. The DNA for the CDR3 is TGTGCCAGCAGCCAAGGACGGGAGGGCCGAACCGGGGAGCTGTTTTTT.

The CDR3: CASSYSGGLAPDTQYF. DNA of the CDR3: TGTGCCAGCAGTTACTCCGGGGGACTAGCCCCAGATACGCAGTATTTT. This chain connects TRBV6-6 to TRBJ2-3; TRBD2 matches 9 bases. CDR1 is MNHNY, CDR2 SVGAGI, per germline (reference sequence). The CDR3 has 16 residues. The trim removed 0 bases at V and 4 bases at J, leaving 5 bases unmatched.

This clonotype was detected many times. The chain couples TRBV18 to TRBJ2-5; D gene ambiguous. Trimming stripped 2 bases from V and 4 bases from J, with 2 bases between. CDR3 length equals 11 residues. Looked up from germline, CDR1 is KGHSH and CDR2 is LQKENI. CDR3 sequence (DNA): TGTGCCAGCTCACCAAGAGAGACCCAGTACTTC. Translated, it gives CASSPRETQYF. The variable domain in full, with the rest retrieved from reference TRBV18 and TRBJ2-5, is NAGVMQNPRHLVRRRGQEARLRCSPMKGHSHVYWYRQLPEEGLKFMVYLQKENIIDESGMPKERFSAEFPKEGPSILRIQQVVRGDSAAYFCASSPRETQYFGPGTRLLVL.

This clonotype was recorded at least ten times. This chain uses TRBV5-1 with TRBJ2-1; 7 positions match TRBD1. This CDR3 is built from 14 residues. CDR1 is SGHRS, CDR2 YFSETQ, per germline. V lost 2 bases, J lost 8 bases, and 7 bases stayed unmatched. Here the CDR3 DNA reads TGCGCCAGCAGCTTAGTCAAGGGGGCCCATGAGCAGTTCTTC. It is translated as CASSLVKGAHEQFF.

This clonotype came up a few times. The V call is TRBV6-5, the J call TRBJ2-2; 7 nucleotides match TRBD1. V lost 7 bases, J lost 5 bases, and 13 bases stayed unmatched. The CDR3 consists of 16 residues. The germline CDR1 and CDR2 sequences are MNHEY and SVGAGI. CDR3: CASTNTGTVRTGELFF. For the CDR3, the DNA is TGTGCCAGCACCAATACCGGGACAGTCAGGACCGGGGAGCTGTTTTTT.

The chain uses TRBV28 and TRBJ2-1; D call uncertain. Germline CDR1 MDHEN, CDR2 SYDVKM. The CDR3 is 11 amino acids. V was pared by 10 bases and J by 7 bases, with 11 bases between. In DNA, the CDR3 is TGTGCCACCTCCTTAGGAAATGAGCAGTTCTTC. Translation: CATSLGNEQFF.

This clonotype was counted only a few times. This chain links TRBV20-1 with TRBJ2-7; the D is unclear. Per germline, CDR1 DFQATT and CDR2 SNEGSKA (reference sequence). V lost 0 bases and J lost 3, with 9 bases in between. There are 13 residues in the CDR3. The CDR3 DNA is TGCAGTGCTAGAGAGGCGGCAGTCTACGAGCAGTACTTC. Translated: CSAREAAVYEQYF.

This clonotype was detected many times. V usage is TRBV6-5 and J usage is TRBJ2-3; 7 positions match TRBD2. V lost 3 bases and J lost 10; bases outside the gene matches: 10. The CDR3 sequence is 14 residues long. Per germline, CDR1 MNHEY and CDR2 SVGAGI. CDR3 sequence (DNA): TGTGCCAGCAGTTATGGCACGGGAGGAGGAGCGCAGTATTTT. Protein sequence: CASSYGTGGGAQYF.